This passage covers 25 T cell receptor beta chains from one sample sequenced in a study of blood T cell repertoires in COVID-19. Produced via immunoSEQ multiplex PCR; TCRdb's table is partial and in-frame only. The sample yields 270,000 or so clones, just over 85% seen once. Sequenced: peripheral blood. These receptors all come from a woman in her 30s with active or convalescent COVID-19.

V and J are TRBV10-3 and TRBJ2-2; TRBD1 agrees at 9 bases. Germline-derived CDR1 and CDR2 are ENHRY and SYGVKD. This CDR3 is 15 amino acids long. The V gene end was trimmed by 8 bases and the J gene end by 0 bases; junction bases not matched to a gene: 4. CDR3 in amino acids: CAIADRGPNTGELFF. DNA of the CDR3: TGTGCCATCGCGGACAGGGGCCCGAACACCGGGGAGCTGTTTTTT.

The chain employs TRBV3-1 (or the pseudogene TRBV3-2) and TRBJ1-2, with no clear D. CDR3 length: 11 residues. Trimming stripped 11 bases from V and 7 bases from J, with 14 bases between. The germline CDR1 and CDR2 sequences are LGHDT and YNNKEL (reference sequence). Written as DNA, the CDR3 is TGTGCCCCTGCAGGTCCACCTGGCTACACCTTC. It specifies CAPAGPPGYTF.

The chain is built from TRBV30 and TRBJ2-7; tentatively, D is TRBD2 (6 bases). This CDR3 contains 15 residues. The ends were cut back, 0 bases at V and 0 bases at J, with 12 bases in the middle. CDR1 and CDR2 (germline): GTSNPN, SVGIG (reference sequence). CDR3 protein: CAWSVRGTASYEQYF. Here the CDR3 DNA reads TGTGCCTGGAGTGTACGTGGGACTGCCTCCTACGAGCAGTACTTC. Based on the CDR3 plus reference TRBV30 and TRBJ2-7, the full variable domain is SQTIHQWPATLVQPVGSPLSLECTVEGTSNPNLYWYRQAAGRGLQLLFYSVGIGQISSEVPQNLSASRPQDRQFILSSKKLLLSDSGFYLCAWSVRGTASYEQYFGPGTRLTVT.

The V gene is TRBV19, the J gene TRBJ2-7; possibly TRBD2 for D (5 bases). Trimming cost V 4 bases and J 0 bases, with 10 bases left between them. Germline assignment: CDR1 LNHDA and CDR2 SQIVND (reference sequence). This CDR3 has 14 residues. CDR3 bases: TGTGCCAGTAGTACGACTACTTACTCCTACGAGCAGTACTTC. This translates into CASSTTTYSYEQYF. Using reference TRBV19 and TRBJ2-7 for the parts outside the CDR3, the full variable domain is DGGITQSPKYLFRKEGQNVTLSCEQNLNHDAMYWYRQDPGQGLRLIYYSQIVNDFQKGDIAEGYSVSREKKESFPLTVTSAQKNPTAFYLCASSTTTYSYEQYFGPGTRLTVT.

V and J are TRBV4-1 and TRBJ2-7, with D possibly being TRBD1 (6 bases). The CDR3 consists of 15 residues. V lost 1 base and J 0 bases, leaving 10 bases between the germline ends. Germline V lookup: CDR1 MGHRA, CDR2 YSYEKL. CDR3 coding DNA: TGCGCCAGCAGCCAAGGAACAGGGAGCTCCTACGAGCAGTACTTC. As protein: CASSQGTGSSYEQYF.

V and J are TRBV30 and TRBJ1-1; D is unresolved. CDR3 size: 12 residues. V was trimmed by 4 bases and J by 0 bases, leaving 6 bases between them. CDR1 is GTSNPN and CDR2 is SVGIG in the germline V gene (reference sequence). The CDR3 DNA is TGTGCCTGGACACAGTTGAACACTGAAGCTTTCTTT. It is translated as CAWTQLNTEAFF.

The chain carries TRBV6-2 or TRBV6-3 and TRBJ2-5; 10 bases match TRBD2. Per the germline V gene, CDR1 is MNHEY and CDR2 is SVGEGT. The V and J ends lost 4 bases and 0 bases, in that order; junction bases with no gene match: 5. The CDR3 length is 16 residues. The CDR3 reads CASSSLAGGDQETQYF. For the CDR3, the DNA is TGTGCCAGCAGTTCCTTAGCGGGGGGCGACCAAGAGACCCAGTACTTC.

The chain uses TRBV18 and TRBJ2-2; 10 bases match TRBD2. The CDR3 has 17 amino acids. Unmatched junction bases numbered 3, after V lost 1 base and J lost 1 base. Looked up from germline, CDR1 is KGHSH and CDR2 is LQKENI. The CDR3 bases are TGTGCCAGCTCACCACAGCGGGGGGGCTTGAACACCGGGGAGCTGTTTTTT. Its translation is CASSPQRGGLNTGELFF.

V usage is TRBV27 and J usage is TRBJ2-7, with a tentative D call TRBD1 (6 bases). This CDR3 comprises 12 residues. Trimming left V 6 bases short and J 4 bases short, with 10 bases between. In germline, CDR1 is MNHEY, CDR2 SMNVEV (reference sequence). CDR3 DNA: TGTGCCAGCAGCTCGGACAGTTACGAGCAGTACTTC. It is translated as CASSSDSYEQYF.

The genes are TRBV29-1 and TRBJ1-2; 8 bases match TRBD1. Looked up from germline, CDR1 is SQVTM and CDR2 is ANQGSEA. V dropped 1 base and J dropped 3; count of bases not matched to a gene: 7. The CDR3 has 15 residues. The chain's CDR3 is CSVEGGAGGYYGYTF. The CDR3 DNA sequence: TGCAGCGTTGAAGGGGGGGCAGGGGGCTACTATGGCTACACCTTC. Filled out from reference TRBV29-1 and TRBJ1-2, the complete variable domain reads SAVISQKPSRDICQRGTSLTIQCQVDSQVTMMFWYRQQPGQSLTLIATANQGSEATYESGFVIDKFPISRPNLTFSTLTVSNMSPEDSSIYLCSVEGGAGGYYGYTFGSGTRLTVV.

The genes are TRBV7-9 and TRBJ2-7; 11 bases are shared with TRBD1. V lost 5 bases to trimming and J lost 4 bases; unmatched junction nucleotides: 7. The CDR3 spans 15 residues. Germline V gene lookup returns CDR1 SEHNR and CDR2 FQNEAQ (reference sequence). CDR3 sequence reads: CASSLGTGGFYEQYF. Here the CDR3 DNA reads TGTGCCAGCAGCCTCGGGACAGGGGGTTTTTACGAGCAGTACTTC.

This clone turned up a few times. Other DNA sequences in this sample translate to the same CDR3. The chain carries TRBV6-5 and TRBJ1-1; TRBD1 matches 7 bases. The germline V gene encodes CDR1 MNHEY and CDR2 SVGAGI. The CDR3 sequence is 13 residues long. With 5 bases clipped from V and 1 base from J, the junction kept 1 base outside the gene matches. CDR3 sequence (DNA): TGTGCCAGCAGTCGACAGGGGAACACTGAAGCTTTCTTT. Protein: CASSRQGNTEAFF.

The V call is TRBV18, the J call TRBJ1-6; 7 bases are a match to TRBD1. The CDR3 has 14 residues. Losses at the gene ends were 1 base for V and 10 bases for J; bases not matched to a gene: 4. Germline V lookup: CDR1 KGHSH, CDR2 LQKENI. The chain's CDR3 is CASSPRDSQSPLHF. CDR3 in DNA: TGTGCCAGCTCACCACGGGACAGTCAGTCACCCCTCCACTTT.

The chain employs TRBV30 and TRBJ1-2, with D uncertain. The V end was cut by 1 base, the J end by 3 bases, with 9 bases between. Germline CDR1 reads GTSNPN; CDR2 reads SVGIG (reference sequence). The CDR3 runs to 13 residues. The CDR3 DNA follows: TGTGCCTGGAGTGGTGGGGAGGACTATGGCTACACCTTC. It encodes CAWSGGEDYGYTF. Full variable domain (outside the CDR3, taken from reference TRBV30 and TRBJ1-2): SQTIHQWPATLVQPVGSPLSLECTVEGTSNPNLYWYRQAAGRGLQLLFYSVGIGQISSEVPQNLSASRPQDRQFILSSKKLLLSDSGFYLCAWSGGEDYGYTFGSGTRLTVV.

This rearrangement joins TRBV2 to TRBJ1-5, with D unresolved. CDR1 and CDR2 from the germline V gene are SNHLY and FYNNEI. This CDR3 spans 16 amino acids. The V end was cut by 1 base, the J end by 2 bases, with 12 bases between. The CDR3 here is CASSEGGGRRNQPQHF. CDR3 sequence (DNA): TGTGCCAGCAGTGAAGGAGGAGGGCGGCGCAATCAGCCCCAGCATTTT.

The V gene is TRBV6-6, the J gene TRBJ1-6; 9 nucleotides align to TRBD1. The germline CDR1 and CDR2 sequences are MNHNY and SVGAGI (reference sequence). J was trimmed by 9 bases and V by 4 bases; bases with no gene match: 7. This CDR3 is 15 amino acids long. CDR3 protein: CASSSNTGQGSPLHF. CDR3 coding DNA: TGTGCCAGCAGTTCAAATACGGGACAGGGTTCACCCCTCCACTTT.

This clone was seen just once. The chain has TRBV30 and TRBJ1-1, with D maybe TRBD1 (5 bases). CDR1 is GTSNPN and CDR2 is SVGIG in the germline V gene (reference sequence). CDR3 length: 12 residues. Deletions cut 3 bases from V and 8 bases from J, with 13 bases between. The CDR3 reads CAWRSPGGEAFF. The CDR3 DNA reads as TGTGCCTGGAGGTCTCCGGGGGGGGAAGCTTTCTTT.

The CDR3 here is CASSPDRAGQGNSPLHF. The CDR3 DNA follows: TGTGCCAGCTCGCCGGACAGGGCAGGACAGGGGAATTCACCCCTCCACTTT. This chain joins TRBV18 and TRBJ1-6; 9 nucleotides align to TRBD1. V shed 6 bases and J 7 bases; nucleotides not matched to a gene: 13. The germline V gene encodes CDR1 KGHSH and CDR2 LQKENI. This CDR3 comprises 17 residues. The whole variable domain, remainder taken from reference TRBV18 and TRBJ1-6, is NAGVMQNPRHLVRRRGQEARLRCSPMKGHSHVYWYRQLPEEGLKFMVYLQKENIIDESGMPKERFSAEFPKEGPSILRIQQVVRGDSAAYFCASSPDRAGQGNSPLHFGNGTRLTVT.

The CDR3 spells CASSLTLSSSYEQYF. The DNA of the CDR3 is TGTGCCAGCAGCTTAACCCTCTCCAGCTCCTACGAGCAGTACTTC. The rearrangement links TRBV11-2 to TRBJ2-7; no reliable D call. The V and J ends lost 2 bases and 0 bases respectively, with 11 bases between them. This CDR3 is built from 15 residues. CDR1 and CDR2 from the germline V gene are SGHAT and FQNNGV.

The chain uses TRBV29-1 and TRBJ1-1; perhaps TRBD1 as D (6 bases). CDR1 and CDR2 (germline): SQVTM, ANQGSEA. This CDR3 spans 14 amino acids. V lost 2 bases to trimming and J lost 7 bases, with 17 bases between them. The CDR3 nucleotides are TGCAGCGTTGAACCCCCCTCCGTCAGGGGTGAAGCTTTCTTT. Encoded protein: CSVEPPSVRGEAFF.

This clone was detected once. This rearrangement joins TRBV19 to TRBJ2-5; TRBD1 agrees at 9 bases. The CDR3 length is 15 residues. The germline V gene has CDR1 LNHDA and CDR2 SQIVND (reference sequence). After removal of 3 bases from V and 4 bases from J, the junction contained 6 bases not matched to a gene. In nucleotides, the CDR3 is TGTGCCAGTAGTATCAGGGACAGGGTTGGAGAGACCCAGTACTTC. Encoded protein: CASSIRDRVGETQYF.

CDR3 loop: CASSMVLVGNEQFF. In nucleotides, the CDR3 is TGTGCCAGTAGTATGGTCCTAGTGGGCAATGAGCAGTTCTTC. The chain joins TRBV19 to TRBJ2-1; D gene unclear. V was pared by 3 bases and J by 6 bases, with 12 bases between. CDR1 and CDR2 from the germline V gene are LNHDA and SQIVND (reference sequence). This CDR3 spans 14 amino acids.

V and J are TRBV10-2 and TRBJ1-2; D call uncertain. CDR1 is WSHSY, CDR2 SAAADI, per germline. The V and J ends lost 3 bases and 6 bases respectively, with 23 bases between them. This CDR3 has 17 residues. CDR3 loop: CASSEGSWSPRRDGYTF. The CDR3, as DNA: TGCGCCAGCAGTGAAGGCAGCTGGTCGCCTAGACGGGATGGCTACACCTTC.

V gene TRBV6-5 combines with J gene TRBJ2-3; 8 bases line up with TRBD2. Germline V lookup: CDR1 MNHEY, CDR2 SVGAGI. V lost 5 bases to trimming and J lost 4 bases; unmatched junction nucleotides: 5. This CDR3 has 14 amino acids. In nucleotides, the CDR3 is TGTGCCAGCAGTCCCATAGCGGGGTCAGATACGCAGTATTTT. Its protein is CASSPIAGSDTQYF.

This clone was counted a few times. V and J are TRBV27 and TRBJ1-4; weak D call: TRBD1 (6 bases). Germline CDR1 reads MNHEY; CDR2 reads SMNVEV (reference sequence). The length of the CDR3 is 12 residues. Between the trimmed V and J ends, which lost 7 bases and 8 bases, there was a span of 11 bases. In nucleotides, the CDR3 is TGTGCCAGCAAACAGGGAGAGGAAAAACTGTTTTTT. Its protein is CASKQGEEKLFF.